What follows are 16 T cell receptor beta chains derived from one specimen sequenced in a study of response to subunit inactivated influenza vaccine. TCRdb analysed the RT-PCR reads with MiXCR anew, one entry per CDR3 protein. Of 300,000 to 350,000 distinct CDR3 sequences listed, 20% to 25% are singletons. Sample: PBMCs from blood, taken 21 months after vaccination. The receptors stem from a man aged 50 to 69 who received an inactivated influenza vaccine.

V usage is TRBV7-8 and J usage is TRBJ2-3; D possibly corresponds to TRBD1 (5 bases). Germline values: CDR1 SGHVS, CDR2 FQNEAQ. Trimming took off 1 base at V and 3 bases at J, with 17 bases between the two ends. This CDR3 contains 17 residues. CDR3 sequence reads: CASSLVGGREWTDTQYF. DNA for the CDR3: TGTGCCAGCAGCTTAGTTGGTGGCAGGGAATGGACAGATACGCAGTATTTT. Filled out from reference TRBV7-8 and TRBJ2-3, the complete variable domain reads GAGVSQSPRYKVAKRGQDVALRCDPISGHVSLFWYQQALGQGPEFLTYFQNEAQLDKSGLPSDRFFAERPEGSVSTLKIQRTQQEDSAVYLCASSLVGGREWTDTQYFGPGTRLTVL.

The gene calls are TRBV23-1 and TRBJ1-5; weak D call: TRBD1 (6 bases). TRBV23-1 is sorted into the ORF group, with uncertain function. The CDR3 spans 15 residues. The V end lost 0 bases, the J end lost 7 bases, and 13 bases lay between the germline ends. Here the CDR3 DNA reads TGCGCCAGCAGTCAATCCCAGGCAGGGGCCCAGCCCCAGCATTTT. Translated, it gives CASSQSQAGAQPQHF.

This clonotype has a count of ten or more. The chain joins TRBV4-2 to TRBJ2-7, with D possibly TRBD2 on 7 matching bases. Trimming removed 4 bases from V and 2 bases from J, with 12 bases in between. CDR1 and CDR2 from the germline V gene are LGHNA and YNFKEQ. The CDR3 runs 14 residues. In DNA, the CDR3 is TGTGCCAGCAGCCGAGAGGGGGGGCCCTACGAGCAGTACTTC. Residues: CASSREGGPYEQYF.

This chain connects TRBV11-1 to TRBJ1-1; TRBD1 matches 7 bases. The CDR3 runs to 18 residues. V gave up 4 bases and J gave up 2 bases; unmatched junction bases: 16. Germline V CDR1 and CDR2: SGHAT, FQDESV (reference sequence). CDR3 nucleotide sequence: TGTGCCAGCAGCTCAATACGACAGGGCTGGGTATTTAACACTGAAGCTTTCTTT. Protein sequence: CASSSIRQGWVFNTEAFF.

There are many counts of this clonotype. The chain is built from TRBV12-3 or TRBV12-4 and TRBJ1-2; D unclear. The germline V and J ends were trimmed by 7 bases and 3 bases, with 15 bases remaining between them. CDR3 length: 14 amino acids. CDR3 loop: CASTASVSHYGYTF. The CDR3 bases are TGTGCCAGCACCGCAAGCGTGAGCCACTATGGCTACACCTTC.

There are many counts of this clonotype. The chain recombines TRBV5-1 with TRBJ1-2, with D tentatively TRBD1 (6 bases). The CDR3 totals 16 residues. In germline, CDR1 is SGHRS, CDR2 YFSETQ. Trimming took 4 bases from V and 6 from J, leaving 22 bases between them. CDR3 region: CASSPATGNPTNGYTF. As DNA, the CDR3 is TGCGCCAGCAGCCCCGCTACAGGGAATCCGACTAATGGCTACACCTTC.

This clonotype was detected a few times. The rearrangement links TRBV12-3 or TRBV12-4 to TRBJ2-7; D perhaps matches TRBD2 (6 bases). Trimming took 5 bases from V and 5 from J, leaving 22 bases between them. This CDR3 is built from 16 residues. CDR3 protein: CASSRDSFNSFDEQYF. In DNA, the CDR3 is TGTGCCAGCAGTCGGGACTCCTTTAATAGTTTTGACGAGCAGTACTTC.

This clonotype was recorded once. The chain links TRBV9 to TRBJ2-2; D gene unclear. The V gene's germline CDR1 is SGDLS and CDR2 YYNGEE. The CDR3 length is 17 residues. V lost 0 bases and J 6 bases, leaving 18 bases between the germline ends. The CDR3 nucleotides read TGTGCCAGCAGCGTAGGTGGAGCGAATCTAGGTCCCGGGGAGCTGTTTTTT. Amino acid sequence: CASSVGGANLGPGELFF.

This clonotype was counted ten times or more. The chain combines TRBV12-3 or TRBV12-4 with TRBJ1-2, with a weak D call TRBD1 (5 bases). Trimming removed 5 bases from V and 7 bases from J, with 8 bases in between. The CDR3 runs to 11 residues. The DNA for the CDR3 is TGTGCCAGCAGTGGGGCCTTTGGCTACACCTTC. It encodes CASSGAFGYTF.

This clonotype was seen a handful of times. The CDR3 reads CSARDSYEQYF. In nucleotides, the CDR3 is TGCAGTGCTAGAGATTCCTACGAGCAGTACTTC. This chain connects TRBV20-1 to TRBJ2-7, with D uncertain. In germline, CDR1 is DFQATT, CDR2 SNEGSKA (reference sequence). Trimming removed 0 bases from V and 1 base from J, with 1 base in between. CDR3 length: 11 amino acids.

This clonotype was counted only a few times. The gene calls are TRBV18 and TRBJ1-1, with a possible D match to TRBD1 (6 bases). Germline lookup yields CDR1 KGHSH and CDR2 LQKENI. The CDR3 is made up of 14 amino acids. V lost 5 bases, J lost 1 base, and 11 bases lay in between. CDR3 sequence (DNA): TGTGCCAGCTCAGCGGGACACCCGAACACTGAAGCTTTCTTT. Translating it yields CASSAGHPNTEAFF.

This clonotype has a count of ten or more. This rearrangement joins TRBV5-5 to TRBJ2-7; D possibly corresponds to TRBD1 (6 bases). V was trimmed by 5 bases and J by 1 base, leaving 13 bases between them. The CDR3 contains 14 residues. CDR1 is SGHKS and CDR2 is YYEKEE in the germline V gene (reference sequence). The CDR3 DNA reads TGTGCCAGCAGATTACATACAGGGTCCTACGAGCAGTACTTC. Amino acids: CASRLHTGSYEQYF.

V gene TRBV20-1 combines with J gene TRBJ1-2, with D possibly being TRBD1 (6 bases). Per germline, CDR1 DFQATT and CDR2 SNEGSKA (reference sequence). The CDR3 is 14 amino acids. The V end lost 2 bases, the J end lost 5 bases, and 15 bases lay between the germline ends. In DNA form, the CDR3 reads TGCAGTGCTAGAATTAATGGGCAGGGGTATGGCTACACCTTC. Its protein product is CSARINGQGYGYTF.

This clonotype was picked up one time. The gene calls are TRBV5-1 and TRBJ2-7; weak D call: TRBD1 (6 bases). CDR1 and CDR2 from the germline V gene are SGHRS and YFSETQ. The CDR3 is 14 residues long. Deletions cut 0 bases from V and 2 bases from J, with 9 bases between. The CDR3 coding sequence is TGCGCCAGCAGCTTGGAGACAGGACCCTACGAGCAGTACTTC. Its protein is CASSLETGPYEQYF.

This rearrangement joins TRBV6-2 or TRBV6-3 to TRBJ1-6; D gene unclear. This CDR3 is 15 amino acids long. Deletions cut 0 bases from V and 9 bases from J, with 12 bases between. Germline V gives CDR1 MNHEY, CDR2 SVGEGT. The CDR3, as DNA: TGTGCCAGCAGTTACTCGGAGGGTATAGGTTCACCCCTCCACTTT. This encodes CASSYSEGIGSPLHF.

The V and J genes are TRBV15 and TRBJ2-1, with TRBD2 identical over 12 bases. Germline V gene data show CDR1 as LNHNV and CDR2 as YYDKDF (reference sequence). V lost 2 bases to trimming and J lost 0 bases; unmatched junction nucleotides: 8. The CDR3 covers 19 residues. The CDR3 loop reads CATSRHRTSGASSYNEQFF. CDR3 nucleotide sequence: TGTGCCACCAGCAGACATAGGACTAGCGGGGCTAGCTCCTACAATGAGCAGTTCTTC.